The next 9 T cell receptor beta chains were all read from a single sample in a study of post-analysis software for immune sequencing data. Study observations and caveats: Patients carried several TRBV segments more frequently than controls did, and TRBV5-6, TRBV5-1 and TRBV20-1 were among them.

cDNA libraries of TCR beta carried unique molecular identifiers. MiXCR was run by TCRdb on the PCR reads, yielding one entry per CDR3 protein. In the table there are 800,000 to 950,000 distinct CDR3 sequences, approximately 50% of which are singletons. No antigen has been identified for these receptors. Sequenced material: blood. The source of these receptors is a girl between 10 and 17 years old with multiple sclerosis.

The rearrangement joins TRBV5-1 to TRBJ2-7; 14 nucleotides match TRBD2. This CDR3 spans 19 amino acids. J gave up 3 bases and V 2 bases, and 13 bases lay outside the gene matches. Germline CDR1 SGHRS, CDR2 YFSETQ. The CDR3 spells CASSFGLGLAGVNFYEQYF. The CDR3 DNA sequence: TGCGCCAGCAGCTTTGGCCTGGGACTAGCGGGAGTGAACTTCTACGAGCAGTACTTC.

V usage is TRBV6-1 and J usage is TRBJ2-5; D uncertain. The J call could be wrong; TRBJ2-7 is a better fit for the DNA end. CDR1 is MNHNS, CDR2 SASEGT, per germline. The CDR3 is made up of 15 amino acids. The CDR3 loop reads CASSEAARIPYEQYF. In DNA, the CDR3 is TGTGCCAGCAGTGAAGCGGCGCGGATTCCCTACGAGCAGTACTTC.

There are a few counts of this clonotype. The J gene is TRBJ1-2, the V gene TRBV10-3; D unresolved. The ends were cut back, 2 bases at V and 4 bases at J, with 8 bases in the middle. CDR3 length equals 13 residues. Germline values: CDR1 ENHRY, CDR2 SYGVKD. CDR3 nucleotides: TGTGCCATCAGTGAGAGCGCTACCTATGGCTACACCTTC. This translates into CAISESATYGYTF.

The CDR3 nucleotides read TGTGCCAGCAGCCCTCCCGGATGGGACAGGACCTCCTACGAGCAGTACTTC. It codes for CASSPPGWDRTSYEQYF. V and J are TRBV7-9 and TRBJ2-7; 8 positions match TRBD1. J gave up 0 bases and V 5 bases, and 12 bases lay outside the gene matches. The germline gives CDR1 SEHNR, CDR2 FQNEAQ (reference sequence). The CDR3 sequence is 17 residues long. The full variable domain, in which reference TRBV7-9 and TRBJ2-7 provide the parts outside the CDR3, is DTGVSQNPRHKITKRGQNVTFRCDPISEHNRLYWYRQTLGQGPEFLTYFQNEAQLEKSRLLSDRFSAERPKGSFSTLEIQRTEQGDSAMYLCASSPPGWDRTSYEQYFGPGTRLTVT.

V and J are TRBV7-8 and TRBJ2-1, with 8 bases fitting TRBD2. The CDR3 totals 18 residues. The V segment lost 0 bases and the J segment 5 bases; nucleotides outside the gene matches: 12. Germline loops: CDR1 SGHVS, CDR2 FQNEAQ. The CDR3 spells CASSLAAAASGSNNEQFF. CDR3 nucleotide sequence: TGTGCCAGCAGCTTAGCCGCAGCGGCTAGCGGGTCCAACAATGAGCAGTTCTTC.

The V call is TRBV5-1, the J call TRBJ2-3; D might be TRBD1 (7 bases). Between the trimmed V and J ends, which lost 2 bases and 5 bases, there was a span of 12 bases. Germline CDR1 and CDR2: SGHRS and YFSETQ. This CDR3 is 14 amino acids long. The CDR3 region is CASSLPQGGDTQYF. The DNA for the CDR3 is TGCGCCAGCAGCTTACCGCAGGGGGGAGATACGCAGTATTTT.

This clonotype was seen a few times. As DNA, the CDR3 is TGCAGTGCTCGGGACAGGGTTCGGGGCAAAAACATTCAGTACTTC. This encodes CSARDRVRGKNIQYF. The gene calls are TRBV20-1 and TRBJ2-4, with 9 bases identical to TRBD1. The CDR3 is 15 amino acids. CDR1 and CDR2 from the germline V gene are DFQATT and SNEGSKA (reference sequence). Trimming at V came to 5 bases and at J to 3 bases, leaving 8 bases not matched to a gene.

This clonotype turned up a few times. The gene calls are TRBV6-6 and TRBJ1-5; D is undetermined. V lost 2 bases and J 6 bases, leaving 11 bases between the germline ends. Germline V gene lookup returns CDR1 MNHNY and CDR2 SVGAGI (reference sequence). This CDR3 is built from 14 residues. Here the CDR3 reads CASSYREALQPQHF. The CDR3 coding sequence is TGTGCCAGCAGTTACCGGGAGGCACTTCAGCCCCAGCATTTT.

The chain links TRBV27 to TRBJ2-1; D is possibly TRBD2 (6 bases). Germline values: CDR1 MNHEY, CDR2 SMNVEV (reference sequence). The V end was cut by 6 bases, the J end by 8 bases, with 26 bases between. The CDR3 is made up of 17 amino acids. For the CDR3, the DNA is TGTGCCAGCAGCCAACCCCCTTCTCTAGCGACTTTGGATGAGCAGTTCTTC. Residues: CASSQPPSLATLDEQFF.